The 3 T cell receptor beta chains below come from one sample, sequenced in a study of control samples from healthy donors and cancer patients (dated by TCRdb to about 2020). The library was generated by the immunoSEQ multiplex PCR assay. Not all clones reach the TCRdb copy of this immuneACCESS table, which keeps in-frame sequences only. Checked studies attribute under half of the gap to unresolved V genes and leave the rest unexplained. For this sample the table gives about 180,000 clones, of which approximately 92% were detected only once. Of the sample, approximately 1.5% falls within the top ten clones. What was sequenced was blood. The source of these receptors is a man aged 25-45 years in good health.

The V gene is TRBV7-9, the J gene TRBJ2-3; D is uncertain. The CDR3 runs to 15 residues. Trimming stripped 1 base from V and 1 base from J, with 9 bases between. The V gene's germline CDR1 is SEHNR and CDR2 FQNEAQ (reference sequence). CDR3 bases: TGTGCCAGCAGCTTAGGTTCTGGGGGCACAGATACGCAGTATTTT. Translating gives CASSLGSGGTDTQYF.

J is TRBJ2-5 and V is TRBV24-1; TRBD1 matches at 8 bases. Germline V gene lookup returns CDR1 KGHDR and CDR2 SFDVKD. This CDR3 has 13 residues. V lost 10 bases, J lost 5 bases, and 8 bases stayed unmatched. The CDR3 reads CATRDRRRETQYF. CDR3 nucleotides: TGTGCCACAAGGGACAGGCGGCGGGAGACCCAGTACTTC.

The chain is built from TRBV4-2 and TRBJ1-2; TRBD1 might be the D (6 bases). Trimming removed 0 bases from V and 4 bases from J, with 18 bases in between. This CDR3 contains 17 residues. Germline V gene lookup returns CDR1 LGHNA and CDR2 YNFKEQ. The CDR3 spells CASSQDHGNRAGYGYTF. CDR3 DNA: TGTGCCAGCAGCCAAGATCACGGCAACAGGGCTGGCTATGGCTACACCTTC.